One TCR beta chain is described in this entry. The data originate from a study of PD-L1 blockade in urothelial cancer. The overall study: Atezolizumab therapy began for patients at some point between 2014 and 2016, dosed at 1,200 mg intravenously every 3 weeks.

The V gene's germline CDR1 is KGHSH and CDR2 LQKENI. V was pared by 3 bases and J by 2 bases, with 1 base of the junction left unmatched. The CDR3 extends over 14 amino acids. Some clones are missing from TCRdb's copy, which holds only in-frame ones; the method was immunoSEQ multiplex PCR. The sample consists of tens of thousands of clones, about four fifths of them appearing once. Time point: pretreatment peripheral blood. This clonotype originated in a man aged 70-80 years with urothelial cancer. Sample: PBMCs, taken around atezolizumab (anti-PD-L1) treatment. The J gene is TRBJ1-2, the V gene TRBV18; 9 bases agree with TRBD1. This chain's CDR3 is CASSPGQGNYGYTF. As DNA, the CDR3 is TGTGCCAGCTCACCCGGACAGGGGAACTATGGCTACACCTTC.